The 26 T cell receptor beta chains below all came from one sample that was sequenced in a study of OX40 agonist ivuxolimab in advanced cancers. Data came from immunoSEQ multiplex PCR; TCRdb stores just in-frame clones and leaves some out. The sample records over 35,000 clones, 74% being singletons. Source: CD4+ or CD8+ T cells sorted from blood, taken in a trial of the OX40 agonist ivuxolimab. These receptors were collected from an adult with an advanced solid tumor such as melanoma, head and neck, liver or kidney cancer.

The chain couples TRBV29-1 to TRBJ2-2, with D perhaps matching TRBD1 or TRBD2 (6 bases each). There are 13 residues in the CDR3. The V end was cut by 7 bases, the J end by 5 bases, with 14 bases between. The germline V gene has CDR1 SQVTM and CDR2 ANQGSEA. The CDR3 nucleotides are TGCAGCGCAACAGGGAGGTGGACCGGGGAGCTGTTTTTT. Protein sequence: CSATGRWTGELFF.

This clone appeared a few times. The V call is TRBV2, the J call TRBJ1-3, with D tentatively TRBD1 (5 bases). CDR1 is SNHLY, CDR2 FYNNEI, per germline. The CDR3 has 16 residues. V was trimmed by 4 bases and J by 2 bases, leaving 15 bases between them. CDR3 loop: CASSVEGRYTGNTIYF. The CDR3, as DNA: TGTGCCAGCAGTGTGGAGGGGCGCTATACTGGAAACACCATATATTTT. Full variable domain (rest looked up from reference TRBV2 and TRBJ1-3): EPEVTQTPSHQVTQMGQEVILRCVPISNHLYFYWYRQILGQKVEFLVSFYNNEISEKSEIFDDQFSVERPDGSNFTLKIRSTKLEDSAMYFCASSVEGRYTGNTIYFGEGSWLTVV.

The chain couples TRBV7-9 to TRBJ1-1, with a weak D call TRBD1 (6 bases). V was trimmed by 5 bases and J by 2 bases, leaving 9 bases between them. Germline V gives CDR1 SEHNR, CDR2 FQNEAQ (reference sequence). This CDR3 contains 13 residues. Here the CDR3 DNA reads TGTGCCAGCAGCCAACAGGGAAACACTGAAGCTTTCTTT. Translated, it gives CASSQQGNTEAFF.

This clone has only a few counts. The V call is TRBV25-1, the J call TRBJ1-2; no firm D call. This CDR3 has 13 residues. Germline assignment: CDR1 MGHDK and CDR2 SYGVNS. Trimming removed 3 bases at V and 8 bases at J, with 13 bases between. CDR3 amino acids: CASSEGGVRGYTF. DNA for the CDR3: TGTGCCAGCAGTGAGGGCGGGGTTAGAGGCTACACCTTC.

V usage is TRBV11-2 and J usage is TRBJ2-3, with a weak D call TRBD1 (5 bases). Trimming took 3 bases from V and 1 from J, leaving 8 bases between them. The CDR3 runs to 14 residues. Germline CDR1 and CDR2: SGHAT and FQNNGV. Written as DNA, the CDR3 is TGTGCCAGCAGCTTGGTAGGGGGCACAGATACGCAGTATTTT. Amino acid sequence: CASSLVGGTDTQYF.

The chain carries TRBV7-3 and TRBJ2-2, with 7 positions matching TRBD2. The CDR3 loop spans 16 amino acids. Per germline, CDR1 SGHTA and CDR2 FQGTGA. Germline trimming cut 1 base from V and 2 bases from J; bases unmatched to any gene: 4. The CDR3 coding sequence is TGTGCCAGCAGCTTAATCGGGAGGTTCAACACCGGGGAGCTGTTTTTT. It yields the protein CASSLIGRFNTGELFF.

The chain couples TRBV11-1 to TRBJ2-6; D may be TRBD2 (6 bases). The CDR3 loop spans 16 amino acids. With 5 bases removed from V and 4 bases from J, the gap between germline ends came to 15 bases. Per the germline V gene, CDR1 is SGHAT and CDR2 is FQDESV (reference sequence). CDR3 sequence reads: CASSLTRTTGANVLTF. The CDR3 DNA follows: TGTGCCAGCAGCCTGACCAGGACTACCGGGGCCAACGTCCTGACTTTC.

The gene calls are TRBV4-1 and TRBJ2-2; 9 nucleotides agree with TRBD1. The CDR3 runs 15 residues. The germline V gene encodes CDR1 MGHRA and CDR2 YSYEKL. V lost 1 base to trimming and J lost 3 bases; unmatched junction nucleotides: 0. The CDR3 region is CASSQGTGDTGELFF. The CDR3 DNA follows: TGCGCCAGCAGCCAAGGGACAGGGGACACCGGGGAGCTGTTTTTT.

This clone was seen only once. This chain connects TRBV11-3 to TRBJ2-3, with TRBD2 matching over 12 bases. V shed 3 bases, J shed 3 bases, and the junction held 7 bases outside the gene matches. Germline V gene lookup returns CDR1 SGHNT and CDR2 YENEEA. The CDR3 has 17 amino acids. CDR3 in DNA: TGTGCCAGCAGCTTGAAATCTAGCGGGGGGGCGACAGATACGCAGTATTTT. Protein sequence: CASSLKSSGGATDTQYF.

This chain links TRBV6-4 with TRBJ2-1; possibly TRBD1 for D (6 bases). This CDR3 is 15 amino acids long. In germline, CDR1 is MRHNA, CDR2 SNTAGT. V lost 5 bases and J lost 5, with 16 bases in between. The CDR3 nucleotides read TGTGCCAGCAGTATTCGGGACACCGAGAACAATGAGCAGTTCTTC. Translating gives CASSIRDTENNEQFF.

The rearrangement joins TRBV5-1 to TRBJ1-5, with 7 bases identical to TRBD1. The V and J ends lost 5 bases and 4 bases, in that order; junction bases with no gene match: 6. This CDR3 region has 14 residues. Germline V CDR1 and CDR2: SGHRS, YFSETQ. The CDR3 region has the DNA TGCGCCAGCAGTTGGGGGACAGCTAATCAGCCCCAGCATTTT. Protein sequence: CASSWGTANQPQHF.

This clone showed up just once. The chain employs TRBV2 and TRBJ1-1, with no clear D. Trimming shortened V by 6 bases and J by 2 bases, and 10 bases separated the two germline ends. The CDR3 consists of 13 residues. Germline CDR1 is SNHLY and CDR2 is FYNNEI. CDR3 region: CASREQRNTEAFF. The CDR3 coding sequence is TGTGCCAGCAGGGAGCAGCGAAACACTGAAGCTTTCTTT. The full variable domain, rest sourced from reference TRBV2 and TRBJ1-1, is EPEVTQTPSHQVTQMGQEVILRCVPISNHLYFYWYRQILGQKVEFLVSFYNNEISEKSEIFDDQFSVERPDGSNFTLKIRSTKLEDSAMYFCASREQRNTEAFFGQGTRLTVV.

The chain combines TRBV30 with TRBJ2-5; 12 bases are shared with TRBD2. V was clipped by 2 bases and J by 6 bases; unmatched bases: 13. This CDR3 contains 17 residues. From germline, CDR1 is GTSNPN and CDR2 SVGIG (reference sequence). The CDR3 sequence is CAWSTLAGGKRLKTQYF. The CDR3 nucleotides are TGTGCCTGGAGTACCCTAGCGGGGGGGAAGAGGTTGAAGACCCAGTACTTC.

The chain combines TRBV2 with TRBJ1-2; 7 nucleotides agree with TRBD1. The length of the CDR3 is 11 residues. J gave up 3 bases and V 8 bases, and 0 bases lay outside the gene matches. CDR1 is SNHLY, CDR2 FYNNEI, per germline. The CDR3 nucleotides read TGTGCCAGCGGGACAGACTATGGCTACACCTTC. It yields the protein CASGTDYGYTF.

The chain carries TRBV19 and TRBJ2-3; 11 bases agree with TRBD1. CDR1 and CDR2 (germline): LNHDA, SQIVND (reference sequence). The V segment lost 5 bases and the J segment 6 bases; nucleotides outside the gene matches: 4. The CDR3 has 14 amino acids. The CDR3 DNA is TGTGCCAGTAGTCAGGGACAGGGGGTCGATACGCAGTATTTT. The encoded protein is CASSQGQGVDTQYF.

The V and J genes are TRBV6-1 and TRBJ1-1; perhaps TRBD1 as D (5 bases). V lost 2 bases and J 6 bases, leaving 16 bases between the germline ends. CDR1 is MNHNS, CDR2 SASEGT, per germline. The CDR3 is 15 residues long. CDR3 DNA sequence: TGTGCCAGCAGTGAACGGGGGAGGAGGCTGGCTGAAGCTTTCTTT. This translates into CASSERGRRLAEAFF.

As for this clone: A read error is likely here: a far larger clone is one base away. The J gene is TRBJ1-5, the V gene TRBV11-2, with 7 bases lining up with TRBD1. Trimming cost V 6 bases and J 3 bases; bases outside gene matches: 8. CDR1 and CDR2 (germline): SGHAT, FQNNGV. The CDR3 spans 15 residues. The CDR3 DNA is TGTGCCAGCAGTGAGGGGGCGGGGGTCAATCAGCCCCAGCATTTT. Amino acids: CASSEGAGVNQPQHF.

This clone was seen only a few times. This chain uses TRBV30 with TRBJ2-1; the D call may be TRBD1 or TRBD2 (6 bases each). V gave up 5 bases and J gave up 3 bases, with 14 bases separating them. This CDR3 has 14 residues. Germline V gives CDR1 GTSNPN, CDR2 SVGIG (reference sequence). CDR3: CAWEQQGLYNEQFF. The CDR3 DNA is TGTGCCTGGGAGCAACAGGGACTCTACAATGAGCAGTTCTTC.

J is TRBJ2-5 and V is TRBV20-1; D is unresolved. The CDR3 has 10 residues. V lost 2 bases to trimming and J lost 5 bases, with 3 bases between them. The germline CDR1 and CDR2 sequences are DFQATT and SNEGSKA (reference sequence). The CDR3 sequence: CSARWETQYF. The DNA for the CDR3 is TGCAGTGCTAGATGGGAGACCCAGTACTTC.

The CDR3 region is CASSYSKGAGELFF. Written as DNA, the CDR3 is TGTGCCAGCAGTTACTCGAAGGGAGCCGGGGAGCTGTTTTTT. The gene calls are TRBV6-5 and TRBJ2-2; D possibly corresponds to TRBD2 (5 bases). CDR1 is MNHEY, CDR2 SVGAGI, per germline. The V end was cut by 0 bases, the J end by 6 bases, with 8 bases between. CDR3 length: 14 amino acids.

The V and J genes are TRBV9 and TRBJ2-7; 10 nucleotides match TRBD2. Unmatched junction bases numbered 8, after V lost 4 bases and J lost 7 bases. The CDR3 runs 14 residues. Per the germline V gene, CDR1 is SGDLS and CDR2 is YYNGEE. CDR3 DNA: TGTGCCAGCAGCTATGGACTAGCGGAGGGAGAGCAGTACTTC. Protein product: CASSYGLAEGEQYF.

The CDR3 region has the DNA TGCGCCAGCAGCGTGATGGTGACCGGGGAGCTGTTTTTT. Encoded protein: CASSVMVTGELFF. The chain combines TRBV5-1 with TRBJ2-2; D unclear. This CDR3 spans 13 amino acids. Per germline, CDR1 SGHRS and CDR2 YFSETQ. V was trimmed by 4 bases and J by 5 bases, leaving 9 bases between them.

This clone was recorded only once. The V and J genes are TRBV10-1 and TRBJ2-7; D possibly corresponds to TRBD2 (6 bases). The germline V gene has CDR1 WNHNN and CDR2 SYGVQD (reference sequence). V was shortened by 4 bases and J by 5 bases, with 15 bases between the two germline ends. The CDR3 extends over 14 amino acids. CDR3 bases: TGCGCCAGCAGTGGGGGGGATTTTCCCCACGAGCAGTACGTC. Translating it yields CASSGGDFPHEQYV.

V and J are TRBV6-5 and TRBJ2-7; 8 bases are a match to TRBD2. Per the germline V gene, CDR1 is MNHEY and CDR2 is SVGAGI. Trimming took 6 bases from V and 6 from J; bases not matched to a gene: 10. The CDR3 is 14 amino acids. CDR3 nucleotides: TGTGCCAGCAGAGCCGGACTAGCAGCCATCGAGCAGTACTTC. Protein product: CASRAGLAAIEQYF.

The V call is TRBV15, the J call TRBJ1-4; D call uncertain. Germline V gene sequence: CDR1 LNHNV, CDR2 YYDKDF (reference sequence). The CDR3 is 14 residues long. Trimming took off 3 bases at V and 7 bases at J, with 12 bases between the two ends. CDR3 sequence: CATSRPRLVEKLFF. The CDR3, as DNA: TGTGCCACCAGCAGGCCCCGCTTGGTTGAAAAACTGTTTTTT. Using reference TRBV15 and TRBJ1-4 for the parts outside the CDR3, the full variable domain is DAMVIQNPRYQVTQFGKPVTLSCSQTLNHNVMYWYQQKSSQAPKLLFHYYDKDFNNEADTPDNFQSRRPNTSFCFLDIRSPGLGDTAMYLCATSRPRLVEKLFFGSGTQLSVL.

The chain carries TRBV19 and TRBJ1-4; D remains ambiguous. The length of the CDR3 is 11 residues. The V end was cut by 3 bases, the J end by 8 bases, with 4 bases between. CDR1 and CDR2 (germline): LNHDA, SQIVND (reference sequence). The CDR3 here is CASSINEKLFF. The CDR3 DNA is TGTGCCAGTAGTATTAACGAAAAACTGTTTTTT.